This TCR beta chain was captured by sequencing in a study of OX40 agonist ivuxolimab in advanced cancers. Study-level results: Expanded peripheral T cell antigen specificity was not determined.

Profiling relied on immunoSEQ multiplex PCR, and the TCRdb table lists in-frame clones only, not all of them. This sample has roughly 110,000 clones; around 93% occur once, and the top ten carry 0.95% to 1.5%. Comments on this clone: What it binds is unknown.

The specimen was CD4+ or CD8+ T cells sorted from blood, collected in a trial of the OX40 agonist ivuxolimab. This TCR came from an adult with an advanced solid tumor such as melanoma, head and neck, liver or kidney cancer.

CDR3 residues: CASSPSQTLNYGYTF. CDR3 in DNA: TGTGCCAGCTCACCAAGCCAGACCCTCAACTATGGCTACACCTTC. V usage is TRBV18 and J usage is TRBJ1-2, with unresolved D. CDR3 length equals 15 residues. Trimming pared 2 bases from V and 2 bases from J, leaving 12 bases between. Germline V gives CDR1 KGHSH, CDR2 LQKENI.